This T cell receptor beta chain was recorded in a study of healthy donors' naive CD4 and CD8 T cells. V was trimmed by 3 bases and J by 4 bases, leaving 9 bases between them. The CDR3 sequence is 13 residues long. CDR1 and CDR2 (germline): LNHDA, SQIVND (reference sequence). CD4+CD8-CD45RO-CD45RA+ cells were naive CD4+; CD8+CD4-CD45RA+CD27bright cells were naive CD8+. A linear amplification protocol produced the TCR libraries from roughly 0.5 ug of total RNA. Original processing methods: Sequencing covered around 78,000 rearranged alpha-chain transcripts across four or five healthy donors. MiXCR, run by TCRdb on the reads, gives a single entry per CDR3 protein. The V and J calls come from TCRdb's annotation, not from the publication. The sample holds around 180,000 distinct CDR3 sequences, about four fifths seen once.

The specimen sequenced was naive CD4+ and CD8+ T cells sorted from blood, pooled from several donors. This receptor was identified in a pool of human donors in good health; the sample pools cells from several healthy donors. V gene TRBV19 combines with J gene TRBJ1-2; D is possibly TRBD1 (5 bases). This CDR3 reads CASSMGPSYGYTF. The CDR3 coding sequence is TGTGCCAGTAGTATGGGGCCCAGCTATGGCTACACCTTC. Full variable domain (outside the CDR3, taken from reference TRBV19 and TRBJ1-2): DGGITQSPKYLFRKEGQNVTLSCEQNLNHDAMYWYRQDPGQGLRLIYYSQIVNDFQKGDIAEGYSVSREKKESFPLTVTSAQKNPTAFYLCASSMGPSYGYTFGSGTRLTVV.